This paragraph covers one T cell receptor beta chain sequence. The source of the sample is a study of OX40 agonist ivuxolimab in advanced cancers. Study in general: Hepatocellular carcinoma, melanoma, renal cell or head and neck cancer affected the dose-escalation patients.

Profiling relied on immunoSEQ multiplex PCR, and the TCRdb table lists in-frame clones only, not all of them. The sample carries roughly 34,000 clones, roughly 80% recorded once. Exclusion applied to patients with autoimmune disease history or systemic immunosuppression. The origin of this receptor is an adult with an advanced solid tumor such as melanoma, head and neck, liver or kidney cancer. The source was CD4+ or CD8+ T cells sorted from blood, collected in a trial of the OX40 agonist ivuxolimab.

CDR3 nucleotide sequence: TGTGCCAGCAACCTTAGGGGTGGTTCGCTCGAGCAGTACTTC. Amino acid sequence: CASNLRGGSLEQYF. The chain couples TRBV28 to TRBJ2-7; D is possibly TRBD1 (5 bases). V was cut by 7 bases and J by 6 bases, with 19 bases left in between. The germline V gene has CDR1 MDHEN and CDR2 SYDVKM. The CDR3 spans 14 residues.